Listed below are T cell receptor beta chains from one sample, sequenced in a study of control samples from healthy donors and cancer patients. Sequenced by immunoSEQ multiplex PCR; TCRdb stores in-frame clones only, minus some. The sample yields some 140,000 clones, less than 90% seen once. What was sequenced was blood. These receptors originate from a woman aged 25 to 39 in good health. Both conserved end residues are part of each CDR3. A D gene is named only where the DNA matches it firmly. The size of a clone is reported for some rows only, either as once, few or many, or as a class for expanded clones.

clone_size	j_call	d_call	v_call	cdr3_aa	cdr3_nt
.	TRBJ2-3	.	TRBV4-1	CASSQDSQPTDTQYF	TGCGCCAGCAGCCAAGATTCTCAACCCACAGATACGCAGTATTTT
.	TRBJ1-1	TRBD1	TRBV14	CASSQYRGGNTEAFF	TGTGCCAGCAGCCAGTACAGGGGGGGAAACACTGAAGCTTTCTTT
.	TRBJ2-7	.	TRBV12-3/TRBV12-4	CASSLQVYEQYF	TGTGCCAGCAGTTTACAGGTCTACGAGCAGTACTTC
.	TRBJ2-1	.	TRBV24-1	CATSDRTVEQFF	TGTGCCACCAGTGACCGGACTGTTGAGCAGTTCTTC
.	TRBJ2-3	TRBD1	TRBV6-5	CASSSWTGGIGDTQYF	TGTGCCAGCAGTTCTTGGACAGGGGGCATAGGAGATACGCAGTATTTT
.	TRBJ2-7	.	TRBV6-5	CASSYSRTKPYEQYF	TGTGCCAGCAGTTACTCGAGGACAAAACCCTACGAGCAGTACTTC
.	TRBJ2-7	.	TRBV2	CASSPSYEQYF	TGTGCCAGCAGTCCATCCTACGAGCAGTACTTC
.	TRBJ2-3	.	TRBV30	CAWRRKGTDTQYF	TGTGCCTGGAGGAGGAAGGGGACAGATACGCAGTATTTT
.	TRBJ1-5	.	TRBV27	CASSLGGGPHGPQHF	TGTGCCAGCAGTTTGGGAGGGGGGCCTCACGGTCCCCAGCATTTT
.	TRBJ2-7	TRBD2	TRBV29-1	CSVALSGGADEQYF	TGCAGCGTTGCCCTTAGCGGGGGGGCCGACGAGCAGTACTTC
.	TRBJ2-3	.	TRBV11-2	CASSFAKGADTQYF	TGTGCCAGCAGCTTTGCCAAGGGGGCAGATACGCAGTATTTT
.	TRBJ2-7	.	TRBV4-2	CASSQVRDSSYEQYF	TGTGCCAGCAGCCAAGTCCGGGACTCCTCCTACGAGCAGTACTTC
few	TRBJ2-1	.	TRBV6-5	CASSPGVASYNEQFF	TGTGCCAGCAGTCCCGGGGTAGCCTCCTACAATGAGCAGTTCTTC
.	TRBJ1-1	.	TRBV12-5	CASGLGALKPLF	TGTGCTAGTGGTTTGGGGGCGCTGAAGCCTCTCTTT
.	TRBJ2-7	TRBD1	TRBV5-1	CASSLALGQGAEQYF	TGCGCCAGCAGCTTGGCCCTGGGACAGGGGGCCGAGCAGTACTTC
.	TRBJ2-7	TRBD1	TRBV11-1	CASSADRDEQYF	TGTGCCAGCAGCGCCGACAGGGACGAGCAGTACTTC
few	TRBJ1-2	.	TRBV4-2	CASSWQGGYTF	TGTGCCAGCAGCTGGCAAGGCGGCTACACCTTC
.	TRBJ1-4	.	TRBV28	CASSSEFRGGEKLFF	TGTGCCAGCAGTTCTGAGTTCAGGGGAGGTGAAAAACTGTTTTTT
.	TRBJ1-3	.	TRBV9	CASTIGGSGNTIYF	TGTGCCAGCACCATAGGAGGGTCCGGAAACACCATATATTTT
.	TRBJ2-1	TRBD2	TRBV30	CAWQPGTSYEQFF	TGTGCCTGGCAACCGGGGACTAGCTATGAGCAGTTCTTC
.	TRBJ2-3	.	TRBV19	CASSIQGPDTQYF	TGTGCCAGTAGTATACAGGGACCAGATACGCAGTATTTT
.	TRBJ2-1	TRBD2	TRBV30	CAWTPLSGRIYNEQFF	TGTGCCTGGACCCCTCTGAGCGGGAGGATCTACAATGAGCAGTTCTTC
once	TRBJ1-1	.	TRBV6-5	CASSQLGGPTEAFF	TGTGCCAGCAGCCAGCTGGGGGGACCCACTGAAGCTTTCTTT
.	TRBJ1-2	.	TRBV3-1/TRBV3-2	CASSQAPDVGPRYGYTF	TGTGCCAGCAGCCAAGCTCCCGACGTGGGACCAAGATATGGCTACACCTTC
.	TRBJ1-5	.	TRBV9	CASSVEGDSLQHF	TGTGCCAGCAGCGTAGAAGGAGACAGCCTCCAGCATTTT
.	TRBJ1-2	TRBD1	TRBV5-1	CASSLGQGAGGYTF	TGCGCCAGCAGCTTGGGGCAGGGGGCTGGAGGCTACACCTTC
.	TRBJ1-5	.	TRBV24-1	CATQEAGWNQPQHF	TGTGCCACCCAAGAAGCAGGGTGGAATCAGCCCCAGCATTTT
.	TRBJ1-5	.	TRBV28	CASGSGNQPQHF	TGCGCCTCCGGGTCGGGCAATCAGCCCCAGCATTTT
.	TRBJ1-2	TRBD1	TRBV3-1/TRBV3-2	CASSLGQGDGYTF	TGTGCCAGCAGCCTCGGACAGGGTGATGGCTACACCTTC
.	TRBJ2-2	.	TRBV4-1	CASSQDGLVTGELFF	TGCGCCAGCAGCCAAGATGGGCTTGTGACCGGGGAGCTGTTTTTT
.	TRBJ1-1	.	TRBV19	CASRGGWGTEAFF	TGTGCCAGTAGGGGGGGCTGGGGCACTGAAGCTTTCTTT
.	TRBJ1-1	.	TRBV5-6	CASSFQVEAFF	TGTGCCAGCAGCTTCCAGGTTGAAGCTTTCTTT
.	TRBJ2-1	.	TRBV19	CASSGASDHNEQFF	TGTGCCAGTAGTGGAGCTAGCGACCACAATGAGCAGTTCTTC
.	TRBJ2-5	.	TRBV20-1	CSAGRETQYF	TGCAGTGCGGGCCGAGAGACCCAGTACTTC
.	TRBJ1-5	.	TRBV6-6	CASSSRQENQPQHF	TGTGCCAGCAGTTCACGACAGGAAAATCAGCCCCAGCATTTT
.	TRBJ1-2	.	TRBV6-5	CASSYSLGADYGYTF	TGTGCCAGCAGTTACTCGCTGGGGGCGGATTATGGCTACACCTTC
.	TRBJ1-1	TRBD1	TRBV19	CASTLGQGRPFTEAFF	TGTGCCAGTACCCTCGGACAGGGAAGGCCTTTCACTGAAGCTTTCTTT
.	TRBJ2-1	TRBD2	TRBV7-3	CASSLTGLAGGRAYNEQFF	TGTGCCAGCAGCTTAACGGGACTAGCGGGAGGGCGGGCCTACAATGAGCAGTTCTTC
once	TRBJ1-6	TRBD1	TRBV7-2	CASSSDRGSYNSPLHF	TGTGCCAGCAGCTCGGACAGGGGCTCCTATAATTCACCCCTCCACTTT
.	TRBJ1-1	.	TRBV2	CASSAPLTGKNTEAFF	TGTGCCAGCAGTGCTCCCCTGACAGGCAAGAACACTGAAGCTTTCTTT
.	TRBJ2-7	.	TRBV19	CASSISRGYSYEQYF	TGTGCCAGTAGTATATCCCGGGGCTACTCCTACGAGCAGTACTTC
.	TRBJ1-1	TRBD1	TRBV27	CASLGQGWSEAFF	TGTGCCAGTTTAGGACAGGGTTGGTCTGAAGCTTTCTTT
.	TRBJ1-2	.	TRBV2	CASSESGSAYYGYTF	TGTGCCAGCAGTGAATCCGGGTCCGCATACTATGGCTACACCTTC
.	TRBJ2-1	.	TRBV18	CASSPPLASANGDEQFF	TGTGCCAGCTCACCACCCCTGGCTAGCGCGAATGGGGATGAGCAGTTCTTC
.	TRBJ2-7	TRBD2	TRBV18	CASVTSGPSYEQYF	TGTGCCAGCGTAACTAGCGGGCCCTCCTACGAGCAGTACTTC
.	TRBJ2-7	.	TRBV5-1	CASSFGGGSAYEQYF	TGCGCCAGCAGCTTTGGGGGGGGCAGTGCCTACGAGCAGTACTTC
.	TRBJ2-7	.	TRBV6-5	CASSSIGGGSYEQYF	TGTGCCAGCAGTTCCATCGGAGGAGGATCCTACGAGCAGTACTTC
.	TRBJ2-1	.	TRBV24-1	CATSDPDTGLGRSYNEQFF	TGTGCCACCAGTGACCCCGATACAGGGCTGGGGCGCTCCTACAATGAGCAGTTCTTC
.	TRBJ1-2	TRBD1	TRBV28	CASREVEGQGKRGYTF	TGTGCCAGCAGGGAGGTAGAAGGACAGGGAAAACGTGGCTACACCTTC
.	TRBJ1-5	.	TRBV6-1	CASSEAGQEEQPQHF	TGTGCCAGCAGTGAAGCAGGTCAGGAGGAACAGCCCCAGCATTTT
.	TRBJ2-1	TRBD1	TRBV7-2	CASSLVGTGYNEQFF	TGTGCCAGCAGCTTAGTCGGGACAGGCTACAATGAGCAGTTCTTC
.	TRBJ2-1	.	TRBV6-6	CASTQGDSVNEQFF	TGTGCCAGCACACAAGGGGACTCCGTCAATGAGCAGTTCTTC
.	TRBJ2-2	.	TRBV7-6	CASSPSWVRGELFF	TGTGCCAGCAGCCCAAGTTGGGTCCGAGGGGAGCTGTTTTTT
.	TRBJ1-1	.	TRBV10-3	CAIRAGTNTEAFF	TGTGCCATCCGGGCGGGAACGAACACTGAAGCTTTCTTT
.	TRBJ2-7	.	TRBV19	CASSSQKGLEQYF	TGTGCCAGTAGTTCTCAAAAGGGGTTAGAGCAGTACTTC
.	TRBJ1-5	.	TRBV27	CASSPIAANQPQHF	TGTGCCAGCAGTCCTATAGCGGCAAATCAGCCCCAGCATTTT
.	TRBJ1-6	TRBD1	TRBV20-1	CSASEDRENSPLHF	TGCAGTGCTAGTGAAGACAGGGAAAATTCACCCCTCCACTTT
.	TRBJ2-4	.	TRBV3-1/TRBV3-2	CASSQGSPPFQYF	TGTGCCAGCAGCCAAGGGAGTCCCCCATTTCAGTACTTC
.	TRBJ2-3	TRBD1	TRBV18	CASSPQGQGFLDTQYF	TGTGCCAGCTCACCGCAGGGACAGGGGTTTTTGGATACGCAGTATTTT
.	TRBJ2-7	TRBD2	TRBV4-1	CASSQPGTSYEQYF	TGCGCCAGCAGCCAACCCGGGACTAGCTACGAGCAGTACTTC